This T cell receptor (beta chain) was sequenced during a study of T cell changes during pregnancy in multiple sclerosis. The ends were cut back, 3 bases at V and 4 bases at J, with 10 bases in the middle. Germline CDR1 and CDR2: KGHSH and LQKENI. The CDR3 covers 14 residues. The protocol was immunoSEQ multiplex PCR, while the TCRdb copy is restricted to in-frame clones and leaves out a portion. The table has just under 40,000 clones, 90% seen once. The chain has TRBV18 and TRBJ1-5; D may be TRBD1 (5 bases). The specimen comprised CD4+ T cells from peripheral blood mononuclear cells, sampled in the first trimester of pregnancy. This receptor was taken from a female donor in good health, enrolled as a control in a pregnancy study. The CDR3 DNA reads as TGTGCCAGCTCACCGCAGGGCCGGAATCAGCCCCAGCATTTT. This gives the protein CASSPQGRNQPQHF. The entire variable domain, with the rest obtained from reference TRBV18 and TRBJ1-5, is as follows: NAGVMQNPRHLVRRRGQEARLRCSPMKGHSHVYWYRQLPEEGLKFMVYLQKENIIDESGMPKERFSAEFPKEGPSILRIQQVVRGDSAAYFCASSPQGRNQPQHFGDGTRLSIL.